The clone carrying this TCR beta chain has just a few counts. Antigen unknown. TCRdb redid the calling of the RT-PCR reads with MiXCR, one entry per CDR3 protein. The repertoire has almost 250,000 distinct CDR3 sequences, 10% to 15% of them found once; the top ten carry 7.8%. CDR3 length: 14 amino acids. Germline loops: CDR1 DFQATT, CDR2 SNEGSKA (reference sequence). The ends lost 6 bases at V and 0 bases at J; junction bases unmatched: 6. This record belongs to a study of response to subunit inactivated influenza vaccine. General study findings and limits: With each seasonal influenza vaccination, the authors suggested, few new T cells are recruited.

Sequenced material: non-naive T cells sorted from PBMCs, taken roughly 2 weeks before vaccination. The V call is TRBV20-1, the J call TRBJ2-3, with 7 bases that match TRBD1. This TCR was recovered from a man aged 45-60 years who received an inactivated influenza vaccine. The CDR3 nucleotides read TGCAGTGCACTGACAGGGCTTAGCACAGATACGCAGTATTTT. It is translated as CSALTGLSTDTQYF.